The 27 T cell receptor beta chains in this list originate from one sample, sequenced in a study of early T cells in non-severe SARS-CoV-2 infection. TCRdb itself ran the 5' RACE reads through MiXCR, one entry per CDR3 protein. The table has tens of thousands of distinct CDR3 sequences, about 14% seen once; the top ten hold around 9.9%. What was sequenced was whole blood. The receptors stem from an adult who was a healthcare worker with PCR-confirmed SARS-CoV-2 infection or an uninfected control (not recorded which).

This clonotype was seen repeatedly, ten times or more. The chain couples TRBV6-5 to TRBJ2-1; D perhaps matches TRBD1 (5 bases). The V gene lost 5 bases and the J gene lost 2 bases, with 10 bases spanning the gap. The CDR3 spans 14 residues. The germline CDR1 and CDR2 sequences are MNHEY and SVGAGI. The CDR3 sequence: CASSDRVTYNEQFF. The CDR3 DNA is TGTGCCAGCAGTGACAGAGTCACCTACAATGAGCAGTTCTTC.

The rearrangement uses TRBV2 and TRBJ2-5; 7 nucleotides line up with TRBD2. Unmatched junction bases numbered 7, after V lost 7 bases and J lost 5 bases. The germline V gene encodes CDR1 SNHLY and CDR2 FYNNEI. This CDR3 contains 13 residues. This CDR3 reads CASTRGRDETQYF. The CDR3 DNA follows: TGTGCCAGCACGCGGGGGAGGGACGAGACCCAGTACTTC.

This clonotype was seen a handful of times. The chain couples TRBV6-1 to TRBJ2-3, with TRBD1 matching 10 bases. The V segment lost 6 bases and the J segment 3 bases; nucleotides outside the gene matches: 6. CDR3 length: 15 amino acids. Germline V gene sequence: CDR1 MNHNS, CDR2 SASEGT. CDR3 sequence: CASSPGTGETDTQYF. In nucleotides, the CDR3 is TGTGCCAGCAGCCCCGGGACAGGGGAGACAGATACGCAGTATTTT.

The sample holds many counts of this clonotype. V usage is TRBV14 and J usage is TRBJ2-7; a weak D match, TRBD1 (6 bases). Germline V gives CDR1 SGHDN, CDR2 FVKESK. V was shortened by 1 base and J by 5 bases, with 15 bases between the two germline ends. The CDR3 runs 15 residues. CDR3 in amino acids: CASSQVFAGDDEQYF. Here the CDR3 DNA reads TGTGCCAGCAGCCAAGTTTTTGCAGGGGACGACGAGCAGTACTTC.

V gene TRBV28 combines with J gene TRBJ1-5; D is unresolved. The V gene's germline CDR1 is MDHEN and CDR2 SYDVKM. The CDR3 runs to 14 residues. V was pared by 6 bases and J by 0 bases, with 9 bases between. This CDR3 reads CASREDRSNQPQHF. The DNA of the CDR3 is TGTGCCAGCAGGGAAGACCGTAGCAATCAGCCCCAGCATTTT.

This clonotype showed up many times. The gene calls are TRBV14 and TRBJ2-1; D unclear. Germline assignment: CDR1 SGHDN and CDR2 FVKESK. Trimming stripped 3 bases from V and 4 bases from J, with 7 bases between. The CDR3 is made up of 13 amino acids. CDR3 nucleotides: TGTGCCAGCAGCCAGGCGTTGTACAATGAGCAGTTCTTC. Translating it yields CASSQALYNEQFF.

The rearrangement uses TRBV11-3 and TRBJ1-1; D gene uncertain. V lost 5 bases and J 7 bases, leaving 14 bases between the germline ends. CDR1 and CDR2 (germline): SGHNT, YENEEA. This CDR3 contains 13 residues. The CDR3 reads CASSETYGDEAFF. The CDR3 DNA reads TGTGCCAGCAGCGAGACTTACGGCGATGAAGCTTTCTTT.

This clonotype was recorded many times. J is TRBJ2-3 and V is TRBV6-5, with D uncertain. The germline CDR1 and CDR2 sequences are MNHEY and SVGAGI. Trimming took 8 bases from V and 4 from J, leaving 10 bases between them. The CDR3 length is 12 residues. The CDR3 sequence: CASATVADTQYF. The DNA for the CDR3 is TGTGCCAGCGCCACGGTTGCAGATACGCAGTATTTT.

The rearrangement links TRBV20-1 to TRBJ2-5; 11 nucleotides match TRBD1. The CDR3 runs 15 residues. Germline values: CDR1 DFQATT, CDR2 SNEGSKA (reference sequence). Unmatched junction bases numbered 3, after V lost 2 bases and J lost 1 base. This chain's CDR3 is CSARTGTGGQETQYF. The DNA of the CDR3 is TGCAGTGCTAGAACCGGGACAGGGGGCCAAGAGACCCAGTACTTC.

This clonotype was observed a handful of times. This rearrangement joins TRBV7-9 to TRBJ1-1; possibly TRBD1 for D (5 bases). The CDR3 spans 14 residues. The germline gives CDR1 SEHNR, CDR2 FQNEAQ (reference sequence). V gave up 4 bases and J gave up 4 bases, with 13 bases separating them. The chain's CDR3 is CASSSVSGGTEAFF. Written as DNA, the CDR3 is TGTGCCAGCAGCTCCGTCAGCGGGGGCACTGAAGCTTTCTTT.

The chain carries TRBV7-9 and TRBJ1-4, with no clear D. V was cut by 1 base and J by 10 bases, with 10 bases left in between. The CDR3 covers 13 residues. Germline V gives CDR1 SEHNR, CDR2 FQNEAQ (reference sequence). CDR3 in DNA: TGTGCCAGCAGCTTAGACAGCTCTGGAAAACTGTTTTTT. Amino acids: CASSLDSSGKLFF.

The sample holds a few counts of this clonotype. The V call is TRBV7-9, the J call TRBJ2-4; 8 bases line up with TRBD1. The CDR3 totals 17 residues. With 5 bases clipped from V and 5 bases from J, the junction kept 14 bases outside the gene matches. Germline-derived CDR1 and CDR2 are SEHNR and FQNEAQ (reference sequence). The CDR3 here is CASSPGTGGARENIQYF. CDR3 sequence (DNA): TGTGCCAGCAGCCCCGGGACAGGCGGGGCGCGGGAAAACATTCAGTACTTC.

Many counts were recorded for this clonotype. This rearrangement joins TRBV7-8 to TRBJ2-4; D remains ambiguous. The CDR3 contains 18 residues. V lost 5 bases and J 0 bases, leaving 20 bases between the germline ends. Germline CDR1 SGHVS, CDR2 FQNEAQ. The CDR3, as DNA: TGTGCCAGCAGCCCCTCCGGACCGTCGAGTTTAGCCAAAAACATTCAGTACTTC. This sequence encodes CASSPSGPSSLAKNIQYF.

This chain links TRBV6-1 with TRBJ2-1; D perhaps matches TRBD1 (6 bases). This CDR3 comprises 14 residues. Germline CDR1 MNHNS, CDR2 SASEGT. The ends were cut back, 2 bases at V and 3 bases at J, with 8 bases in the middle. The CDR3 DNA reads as TGTGCCAGCAGTGAAATCAGGGGCTACAATGAGCAGTTCTTC. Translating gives CASSEIRGYNEQFF.

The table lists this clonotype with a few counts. The CDR3 DNA reads as TGTGCCAGCTGCTGGGGCAGGGCGGGGGAGCAGTACTTC. Protein product: CASCWGRAGEQYF. The rearrangement joins TRBV7-2 to TRBJ2-7; perhaps TRBD2 as D (6 bases). There are 13 residues in the CDR3. V lost 8 bases, J lost 7 bases, and 18 bases lay in between. The germline gives CDR1 SGHTA, CDR2 FQGNSA. The full variable domain, with the rest looked up from reference TRBV7-2 and TRBJ2-7, is GAGVSQSPSNKVTEKGKDVELRCDPISGHTALYWYRQSLGQGLEFLIYFQGNSAPDKSGLPSDRFSAERTGGSVSTLTIQRTQQEDSAVYLCASCWGRAGEQYFGPGTRLTVT.

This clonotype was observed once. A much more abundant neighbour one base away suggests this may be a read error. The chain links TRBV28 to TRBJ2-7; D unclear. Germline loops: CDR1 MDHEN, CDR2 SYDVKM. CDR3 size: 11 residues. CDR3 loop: CAGSSVAVQYF. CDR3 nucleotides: TGTGCCGGCAGTTCAGTAGCAGTGCAGTACTTC.

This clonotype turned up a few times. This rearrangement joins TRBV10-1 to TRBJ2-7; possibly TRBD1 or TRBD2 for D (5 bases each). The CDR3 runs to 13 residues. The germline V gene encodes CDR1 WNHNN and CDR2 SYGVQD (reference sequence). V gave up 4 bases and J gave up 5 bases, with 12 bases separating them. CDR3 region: CASSGDGVNEQYF. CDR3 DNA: TGCGCCAGCAGTGGGGACGGAGTAAACGAGCAGTACTTC.

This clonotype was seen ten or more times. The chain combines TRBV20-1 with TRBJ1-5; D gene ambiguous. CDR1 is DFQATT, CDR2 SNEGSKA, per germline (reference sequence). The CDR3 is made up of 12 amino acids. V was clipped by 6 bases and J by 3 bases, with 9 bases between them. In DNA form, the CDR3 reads TGCAGTGCCCGAAAGCTCAATCAGCCCCAGCATTTT. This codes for CSARKLNQPQHF.

In DNA, the CDR3 is TGCAGCGTGGGTCCGAGACAGGCTAACAATGAGCAGTTCTTC. It is translated as CSVGPRQANNEQFF. This chain uses TRBV29-1 with TRBJ2-1, with D possibly being TRBD1 (6 bases). CDR1 is SQVTM and CDR2 is ANQGSEA in the germline V gene. The CDR3 length is 14 residues. Trimming removed 6 bases at V and 5 bases at J, with 17 bases between.

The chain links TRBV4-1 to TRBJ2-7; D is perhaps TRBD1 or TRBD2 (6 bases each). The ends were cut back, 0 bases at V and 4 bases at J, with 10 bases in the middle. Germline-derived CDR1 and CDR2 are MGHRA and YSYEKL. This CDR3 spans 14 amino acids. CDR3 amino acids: CASSQEWGAYEQYF. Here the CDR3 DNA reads TGCGCCAGCAGCCAAGAATGGGGGGCTTACGAGCAGTACTTC.

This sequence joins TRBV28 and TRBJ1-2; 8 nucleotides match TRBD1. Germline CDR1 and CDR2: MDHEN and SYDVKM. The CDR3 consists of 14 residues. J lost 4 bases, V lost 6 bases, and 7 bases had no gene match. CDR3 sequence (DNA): TGTGCCAGCAGATCACAGGGGGAGGTCTATGGCTACACCTTC. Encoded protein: CASRSQGEVYGYTF.

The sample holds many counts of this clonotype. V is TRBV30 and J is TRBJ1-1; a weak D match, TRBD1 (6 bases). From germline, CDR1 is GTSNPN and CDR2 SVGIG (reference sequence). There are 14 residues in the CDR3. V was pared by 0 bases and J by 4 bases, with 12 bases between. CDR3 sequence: CAWSVGQSGTEAFF. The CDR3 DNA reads TGTGCCTGGAGTGTAGGACAGAGTGGCACTGAAGCTTTCTTT.

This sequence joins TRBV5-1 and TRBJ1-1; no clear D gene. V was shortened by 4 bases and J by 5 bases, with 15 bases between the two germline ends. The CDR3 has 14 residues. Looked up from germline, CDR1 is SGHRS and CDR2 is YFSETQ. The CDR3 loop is CASSLERVKTEAFF. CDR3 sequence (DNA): TGCGCCAGCAGCCTGGAAAGGGTTAAAACTGAAGCTTTCTTT. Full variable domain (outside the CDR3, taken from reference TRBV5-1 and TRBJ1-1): KAGVTQTPRYLIKTRGQQVTLSCSPISGHRSVSWYQQTPGQGLQFLFEYFSETQRNKGNFPGRFSGRQFSNSRSEMNVSTLELGDSALYLCASSLERVKTEAFFGQGTRLTVV.

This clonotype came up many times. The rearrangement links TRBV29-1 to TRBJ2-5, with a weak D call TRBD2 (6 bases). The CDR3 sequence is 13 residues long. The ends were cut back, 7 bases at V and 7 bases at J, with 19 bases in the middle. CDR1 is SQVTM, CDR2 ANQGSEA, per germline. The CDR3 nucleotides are TGCAGCGCAGTTACACTAGCCCGCGGGACCCAGTACTTC. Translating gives CSAVTLARGTQYF.

CDR3 sequence: CASSSRGRTDTQYF. Here the CDR3 DNA reads TGTGCCAGCAGCTCCAGGGGGCGAACAGATACGCAGTATTTT. The V and J genes are TRBV7-2 and TRBJ2-3, with TRBD1 identical over 8 bases. The CDR3 loop spans 14 amino acids. Losses at the gene ends were 4 bases for V and 3 bases for J; bases not matched to a gene: 3. Per the germline V gene, CDR1 is SGHTA and CDR2 is FQGNSA.

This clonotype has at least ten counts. Here the CDR3 reads CASSPPADRSTYEQYF. The CDR3 nucleotides read TGTGCCAGCAGCCCTCCGGCGGACAGGTCCACCTACGAGCAGTACTTC. The chain employs TRBV7-8 and TRBJ2-7, with TRBD1 matching over 7 bases. The V gene end was trimmed by 5 bases and the J gene end by 2 bases; junction bases not matched to a gene: 12. Germline CDR1 and CDR2: SGHVS and FQNEAQ. This CDR3 region has 16 residues.

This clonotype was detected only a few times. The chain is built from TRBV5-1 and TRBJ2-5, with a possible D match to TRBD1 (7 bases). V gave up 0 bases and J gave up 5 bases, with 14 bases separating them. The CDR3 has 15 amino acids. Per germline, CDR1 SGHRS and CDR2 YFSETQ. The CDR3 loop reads CASSLAPGGTETQYF. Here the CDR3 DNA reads TGCGCCAGCAGCTTGGCTCCAGGGGGGACGGAGACCCAGTACTTC.